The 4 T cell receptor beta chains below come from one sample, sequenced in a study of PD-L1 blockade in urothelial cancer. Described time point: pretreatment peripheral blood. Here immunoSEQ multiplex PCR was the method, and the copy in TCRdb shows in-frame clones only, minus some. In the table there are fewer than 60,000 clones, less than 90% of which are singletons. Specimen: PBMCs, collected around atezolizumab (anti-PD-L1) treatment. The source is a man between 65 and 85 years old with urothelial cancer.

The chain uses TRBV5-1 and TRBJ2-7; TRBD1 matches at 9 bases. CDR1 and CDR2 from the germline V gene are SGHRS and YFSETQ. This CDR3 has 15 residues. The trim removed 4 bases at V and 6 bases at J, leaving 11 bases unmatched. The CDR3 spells CASSPGDRDRLEQYF. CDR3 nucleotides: TGCGCCAGCAGCCCAGGGGACAGGGATCGTCTCGAGCAGTACTTC.

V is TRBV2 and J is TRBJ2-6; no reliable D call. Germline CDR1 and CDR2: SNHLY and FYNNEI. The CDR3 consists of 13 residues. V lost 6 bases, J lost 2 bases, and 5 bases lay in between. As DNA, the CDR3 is TGTGCCAGCAGCCCCACTGGGGCCAACGTCCTGACTTTC. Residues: CASSPTGANVLTF.

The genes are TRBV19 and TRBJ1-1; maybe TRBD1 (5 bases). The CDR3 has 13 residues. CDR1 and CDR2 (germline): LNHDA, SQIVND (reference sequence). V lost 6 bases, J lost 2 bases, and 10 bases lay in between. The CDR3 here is CASRHTGNTEAFF. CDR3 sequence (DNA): TGTGCCAGTAGGCACACAGGTAACACTGAAGCTTTCTTT.

CDR3 bases: TGCGCCAGCAGCCAGGACTACCAAGAGACCCAGTACTTC. This translates into CASSQDYQETQYF. The chain recombines TRBV4-1 with TRBJ2-5; weak D call: TRBD2 (5 bases). There are 13 residues in the CDR3. Trimming left V 3 bases short and J 0 bases short, with 5 bases between. Per germline, CDR1 MGHRA and CDR2 YSYEKL.